This entry is about one TCR beta chain. What it recognizes is unknown. This record belongs to a study of T-cell reconstitution after alpha-beta-depleted transplantation in children. For TCRbeta, the library was prepared with unique molecular identifiers. MiXCR, applied by TCRdb to the PCR reads, yields one record per CDR3 protein. The sample includes 780,000 or so distinct CDR3 sequences, approximately 15% of them seen just once. Per germline, CDR1 LNHNV and CDR2 YYDKDF (reference sequence). Trimming took 4 bases from V and 7 from J, leaving 10 bases between them. The CDR3 has 13 amino acids. Study-level results: By one year post-transplant, T-cell counts and diversity largely arose from T cells that were newly produced. After transplant, at about two months, alpha-beta T cells were reportedly derived from several hundred expanded graft clones.

This TCR derives from a male patient between 10 and 17 years old who had a stem cell transplant for acute lymphoblastic leukemia, so the T cells may come from the graft donor. The specimen comprised PBMCs, mostly from graft donor cells, sampled 360 days after TCRalphabeta/CD19-depleted stem cell transplant. The chain combines TRBV15 with TRBJ2-2; D gene uncertain. CDR3: CATSKVLGGELFF. CDR3 sequence (DNA): TGTGCCACCAGCAAGGTTCTGGGCGGGGAGCTGTTTTTT.